One and the same sample provided the 27 T cell receptor beta chains below, sequenced in a study of shared clonotypes between healthy human individuals. Profiling relied on immunoSEQ multiplex PCR, and the TCRdb table lists in-frame clones only, not all of them. The sample lists millions of clones, roughly 92% occurring once. Sequenced input: naive CD4+ T cells sorted from blood. Subset of the sample: CD45RA+ positively selected. Receptor source: a man younger than 35 in good health.

This chain links TRBV6-1 with TRBJ1-5; no clear D gene. The germline CDR1 and CDR2 sequences are MNHNS and SASEGT. The CDR3 is made up of 14 amino acids. The germline V and J ends were trimmed by 5 bases and 3 bases, with 11 bases remaining between them. The CDR3 region has the DNA TGTGCCAGCAGTCCGACGGTTATCAATCAGCCCCAGCATTTT. Its translation: CASSPTVINQPQHF.

V is TRBV7-3 and J is TRBJ2-3; unclear D gene. The CDR3 has 15 amino acids. Between the trimmed V and J ends, which lost 1 base and 2 bases, there was a span of 10 bases. Germline CDR1 is SGHTA and CDR2 is FQGTGA. This CDR3 is CASSLISYSTDTQYF. The CDR3 DNA sequence: TGTGCCAGCAGCTTAATTAGTTATTCCACAGATACGCAGTATTTT.

This chain joins TRBV18 and TRBJ1-2; 7 bases fit TRBD1. Germline CDR1 is KGHSH and CDR2 is LQKENI. The CDR3 spans 11 residues. The V gene end was trimmed by 6 bases and the J gene end by 8 bases; junction bases not matched to a gene: 3. For the CDR3, the DNA is TGTGCCAGCTCCCAGGGGGAAGGCTACACCTTC. Translated: CASSQGEGYTF.

This chain joins TRBV10-1 and TRBJ2-1; 11 bases fit TRBD1. Germline V gene sequence: CDR1 WNHNN, CDR2 SYGVQD (reference sequence). CDR3 size: 19 residues. The junction had 15 bases not matched to a gene; V was cut back by 6 bases and J by 2 bases. CDR3 sequence reads: CASRAVGDRGDYPYNEQFF. CDR3 in DNA: TGCGCCAGCAGAGCAGTGGGGGACAGGGGGGACTACCCCTACAATGAGCAGTTCTTC.

DNA for the CDR3: TGCGCCAGCAGCCAAGTTGTGCTAGCGGGGGGGTACAATGAGCAGTTCTTC. This gives the protein CASSQVVLAGGYNEQFF. The V gene is TRBV4-1, the J gene TRBJ2-1; 12 nucleotides line up with TRBD2. Germline V lookup: CDR1 MGHRA, CDR2 YSYEKL. V shed 1 base, J shed 4 bases, and the junction held 5 bases outside the gene matches. CDR3 length: 17 residues.

The chain joins TRBV5-1 to TRBJ1-4, with D perhaps TRBD1 (6 bases). The germline CDR1 and CDR2 sequences are SGHRS and YFSETQ. The CDR3 runs to 15 residues. Trimming took 4 bases from V and 0 from J, leaving 10 bases between them. The chain's CDR3 is CASSTRQATNEKLFF. The CDR3 DNA is TGCGCCAGCAGCACCCGACAGGCAACTAATGAAAAACTGTTTTTT.

The J gene is TRBJ2-3, the V gene TRBV7-6; no clear D. In germline, CDR1 is SGHVS, CDR2 FNYEAQ. Trimming took 0 bases from V and 2 from J, leaving 9 bases between them. The CDR3 contains 15 residues. This chain's CDR3 is CASSLAPGFTDTQYF. In DNA, the CDR3 is TGTGCCAGCAGCTTAGCCCCCGGGTTCACAGATACGCAGTATTTT.

The chain combines TRBV6-1 with TRBJ2-7, with D possibly being TRBD1 (5 bases). Trimming removed 3 bases from V and 2 bases from J, with 14 bases in between. The CDR3 spans 15 residues. Germline assignment: CDR1 MNHNS and CDR2 SASEGT. CDR3 coding DNA: TGTGCCAGCAGTGACCCAGGGTTGGGCGCCTACGAGCAGTACTTC. This codes for CASSDPGLGAYEQYF.

Here the CDR3 reads CASSLLEGSSPLHF. In DNA form, the CDR3 reads TGTGCCAGCAGTTTGCTCGAAGGAAGTTCACCCCTCCACTTT. This chain links TRBV28 with TRBJ1-6; D gene unclear. This CDR3 region has 14 residues. Germline V gene data show CDR1 as MDHEN and CDR2 as SYDVKM. The germline V and J ends were trimmed by 3 bases and 9 bases, with 12 bases remaining between them.

The chain links TRBV18 to TRBJ2-7; 7 bases agree with TRBD1. This CDR3 region has 15 residues. Unmatched junction bases numbered 11, after V lost 3 bases and J lost 6 bases. Germline V lookup: CDR1 KGHSH, CDR2 LQKENI. CDR3 protein: CASSPGSRGQGEQYF. The CDR3 bases are TGTGCCAGCTCACCGGGGTCGAGGGGGCAGGGCGAGCAGTACTTC.

The rearrangement joins TRBV2 to TRBJ2-6; D gene uncertain. The CDR3 has 13 amino acids. Germline CDR1 and CDR2: SNHLY and FYNNEI. Trimming took off 8 bases at V and 1 base at J, with 6 bases between the two ends. The CDR3 loop reads CASEQSGANVLTF. In DNA, the CDR3 is TGTGCCAGCGAGCAGTCTGGGGCCAACGTCCTGACTTTC. Looking up the rest from reference TRBV2 and TRBJ2-6 gives the full variable domain: EPEVTQTPSHQVTQMGQEVILRCVPISNHLYFYWYRQILGQKVEFLVSFYNNEISEKSEIFDDQFSVERPDGSNFTLKIRSTKLEDSAMYFCASEQSGANVLTFGAGSRLTVL.

The chain uses TRBV28 and TRBJ1-5; TRBD1 matches 11 bases. Germline V gene data show CDR1 as MDHEN and CDR2 as SYDVKM. Germline trimming cut 1 base from V and 5 bases from J; bases unmatched to any gene: 7. The CDR3 spans 17 residues. CDR3 bases: TGTGCCAGCAGTTTATCGTTGCGGACAGGGGGCCATCAGCCCCAGCATTTT. This translates into CASSLSLRTGGHQPQHF.

The chain combines TRBV7-2 with TRBJ1-2; the D gene is possibly TRBD1 (6 bases). Germline V gene data show CDR1 as SGHTA and CDR2 as FQGNSA. V was trimmed by 6 bases and J by 3 bases, leaving 11 bases between them. This CDR3 is 13 amino acids long. CDR3 protein: CASRQQGYYGYTF. CDR3 bases: TGTGCCAGCAGGCAACAGGGCTACTATGGCTACACCTTC.

This rearrangement joins TRBV6-5 to TRBJ1-1; no reliable D call. The length of the CDR3 is 14 residues. Deletions cut 1 base from V and 2 bases from J, with 8 bases between. Germline-derived CDR1 and CDR2 are MNHEY and SVGAGI. The CDR3 DNA sequence: TGTGCCAGCAGTTACTGGGCAGGCAACACTGAAGCTTTCTTT. Its translation is CASSYWAGNTEAFF.

This rearrangement joins TRBV10-3 to TRBJ1-4; D might be TRBD1 (5 bases). The CDR3 contains 14 residues. The germline V gene encodes CDR1 ENHRY and CDR2 SYGVKD. Trimming removed 3 bases at V and 8 bases at J, with 13 bases between. The CDR3 is CAISDGAMGEKLFF. DNA for the CDR3: TGTGCCATCAGTGACGGGGCCATGGGGGAAAAACTGTTTTTT.

The rearrangement joins TRBV5-5 to TRBJ2-1, with D perhaps matching TRBD1 (6 bases). In germline, CDR1 is SGHKS, CDR2 YYEKEE (reference sequence). This CDR3 has 15 amino acids. With 1 base removed from V and 3 bases from J, the gap between germline ends came to 11 bases. The CDR3 region has the DNA TGTGCCAGCAGCTTGAATGGACAGAACTACAATGAGCAGTTCTTC. Translation: CASSLNGQNYNEQFF. Combining the CDR3 with reference TRBV5-5 and TRBJ2-1 gives the whole variable domain DAGVTQSPTHLIKTRGQQVTLRCSPISGHKSVSWYQQVLGQGPQFIFQYYEKEERGRGNFPDRFSARQFPNYSSELNVNALLLGDSALYLCASSLNGQNYNEQFFGPGTRLTVL.

This chain joins TRBV30 and TRBJ2-7, with D maybe TRBD1 (6 bases). The CDR3 length is 13 residues. Germline CDR1 reads GTSNPN; CDR2 reads SVGIG (reference sequence). Trimming stripped 3 bases from V and 4 bases from J, with 13 bases between. CDR3 sequence reads: CAWRQGGGYEQYF. The CDR3 bases are TGTGCCTGGAGACAGGGCGGCGGGTACGAGCAGTACTTC.

This chain uses TRBV5-5 with TRBJ2-7; the D gene could be TRBD1 or TRBD2 (5 bases each). This CDR3 spans 19 amino acids. CDR1 is SGHKS and CDR2 is YYEKEE in the germline V gene (reference sequence). V dropped 3 bases and J dropped 2 bases, with 27 bases sitting between them. The CDR3 DNA reads TGTGCCAGCAGCTCCGAGAGGGGCCGGGGAACCGGACGACCCTACGAGCAGTACTTC. Its translation is CASSSERGRGTGRPYEQYF. Supplemented by reference TRBV5-5 and TRBJ2-7, the full variable domain reads DAGVTQSPTHLIKTRGQQVTLRCSPISGHKSVSWYQQVLGQGPQFIFQYYEKEERGRGNFPDRFSARQFPNYSSELNVNALLLGDSALYLCASSSERGRGTGRPYEQYFGPGTRLTVT.

On this clone: The sample carries other DNA sequences with the same CDR3. This chain links TRBV5-1 with TRBJ2-3; no reliable D call. Germline values: CDR1 SGHRS, CDR2 YFSETQ. The V gene lost 0 bases and the J gene lost 2 bases, with 7 bases spanning the gap. The CDR3 covers 14 residues. This chain's CDR3 is CASSLAGFTDTQYF. CDR3 bases: TGCGCCAGCAGCTTGGCCGGCTTCACAGATACGCAGTATTTT.

This rearrangement joins TRBV30 to TRBJ2-3, with 16 positions matching TRBD2. CDR1 and CDR2 from the germline V gene are GTSNPN and SVGIG (reference sequence). The CDR3 is 19 amino acids. The CDR3 here is CALSPGLAGGPTSTDTQYF. CDR3 DNA: TGTGCGCTCAGTCCGGGACTAGCGGGGGGGCCCACGTCCACAGATACGCAGTATTTT. The full variable domain, rest sourced from reference TRBV30 and TRBJ2-3, is SQTIHQWPATLVQPVGSPLSLECTVEGTSNPNLYWYRQAAGRGLQLLFYSVGIGQISSEVPQNLSASRPQDRQFILSSKKLLLSDSGFYLCALSPGLAGGPTSTDTQYFGPGTRLTVL.

The chain employs TRBV7-6 and TRBJ1-4, with a possible D match to TRBD1 (5 bases). V lost 3 bases to trimming and J lost 11 bases, with 16 bases between them. The germline CDR1 and CDR2 sequences are SGHVS and FNYEAQ. This CDR3 has 14 residues. The CDR3 nucleotides are TGTGCCAGCAGCTTTTCCAGGGAAGGAGGGAAACTGTTTTTT. Protein: CASSFSREGGKLFF.

The chain combines TRBV30 with TRBJ2-7; perhaps TRBD1 as D (6 bases). The CDR3 contains 15 residues. Germline values: CDR1 GTSNPN, CDR2 SVGIG (reference sequence). The V gene lost 0 bases and the J gene lost 2 bases, with 14 bases spanning the gap. In DNA, the CDR3 is TGTGCCTGGAGTGTACCCCGGACAGCCACCTACGAGCAGTACTTC. Protein product: CAWSVPRTATYEQYF.

The chain carries TRBV6-5 and TRBJ1-5, with 9 bases lining up with TRBD1. Germline V gene sequence: CDR1 MNHEY, CDR2 SVGAGI. This CDR3 spans 15 amino acids. The junction had 6 bases not matched to a gene; V was cut back by 0 bases and J by 9 bases. The CDR3 sequence is CASSYSSDRGGPQHF. CDR3 DNA sequence: TGTGCCAGCAGTTACTCGAGCGACAGGGGGGGGCCCCAGCATTTT.

The V and J genes are TRBV7-9 and TRBJ2-7, with 7 bases matching TRBD2. This CDR3 comprises 14 residues. Germline values: CDR1 SEHNR, CDR2 FQNEAQ (reference sequence). Unmatched junction bases numbered 5, after V lost 5 bases and J lost 1 base. Here the CDR3 DNA reads TGTGCCAGCAGCGTTTTCGGGGGGTCCTACGAGCAGTACTTC. This gives the protein CASSVFGGSYEQYF.

The CDR3 DNA sequence: TGTGCCAGCAGCTTATCGGGGGGGGCTCTGGGCAATCAGCCCCAGCATTTT. This gives the protein CASSLSGGALGNQPQHF. The chain recombines TRBV7-2 with TRBJ1-5, with D maybe TRBD1 (6 bases). V lost 2 bases, J lost 2 bases, and 16 bases lay in between. CDR1 and CDR2 from the germline V gene are SGHTA and FQGNSA. The CDR3 runs to 17 residues.

V is TRBV2 and J is TRBJ1-2, with 10 bases identical to TRBD1. The CDR3 consists of 14 residues. CDR1 and CDR2 (germline): SNHLY, FYNNEI. V trimming: 6 bases; J trimming: 6 bases; junction bases outside the gene matches: 7. The CDR3 loop is CASRPGQGMDGYTF. The CDR3 DNA reads TGTGCCAGCAGACCGGGACAGGGGATGGATGGCTACACCTTC. The entire variable domain, with the rest obtained from reference TRBV2 and TRBJ1-2, is as follows: EPEVTQTPSHQVTQMGQEVILRCVPISNHLYFYWYRQILGQKVEFLVSFYNNEISEKSEIFDDQFSVERPDGSNFTLKIRSTKLEDSAMYFCASRPGQGMDGYTFGSGTRLTVV.

The chain combines TRBV18 with TRBJ2-7; D may be TRBD1 (5 bases). Germline loops: CDR1 KGHSH, CDR2 LQKENI. Trimming shortened V by 3 bases and J by 3 bases, and 9 bases separated the two germline ends. There are 13 residues in the CDR3. CDR3 sequence (DNA): TGTGCCAGCTCACCTTCAGGGATCTACGAGCAGTACTTC. Amino acids: CASSPSGIYEQYF.